This is a list of T cell receptor beta chains from one sample in a study of T-cell reconstitution after alpha-beta-depleted transplantation in children. TCRdb called the PCR reads again in MiXCR, with one record for every CDR3 protein. The repertoire holds hundreds of thousands of distinct CDR3 sequences, with 23% as singletons. The source was PBMCs, mostly from graft donor cells, collected 360 days after TCRalphabeta/CD19-depleted stem cell transplant. The receptors were sampled from a boy under three years old who had a stem cell transplant for acute myeloid leukemia, so the T cells may come from the graft donor. The CDR3 runs from the conserved cysteine through the conserved F or W. The D gene is left open where the match is weak. Clone size is not always given. Where it is, it says once, few, many or a class for expanded clones.

few	TRBV29-1	TRBJ2-6	NA	TGCAGCGTTGCGTGGGTTGGGGCCAACGTCCTGACTTTC	CSVAWVGANVLTF
few	TRBV20-1	TRBJ2-4	NA	TGCAGTGCTAGACGCCTAGCCAAAAACATTCAGTACTTC	CSARRLAKNIQYF
NA	TRBV7-9	TRBJ2-1	NA	TGTGCCAGCAGCTTAGGGGGATTCCCATCCTACAATGAGCAGTTCTTC	CASSLGGFPSYNEQFF
many	TRBV20-1	TRBJ2-1	NA	TGCAGTGCTAGGTCCTTAGCGAATGAGCAGTTCTTC	CSARSLANEQFF
NA	TRBV20-1	TRBJ2-1	TRBD1	TGCAGTGCAACATCTACGCGGACAGGGAGAGGTGAGCAGTTCTTC	CSATSTRTGRGEQFF
NA	TRBV12-2	TRBJ2-3	NA	TGTGTAAGTCGCTTTAACGTGCAGGGGCGACTGGGGACAGATACGCAGTATTTT	CVSRFNVQGRLGTDTQYF
NA	TRBV29-1	TRBJ1-1	NA	TGCAGCGTCCGACCCGCTCCGGAGGCTTTCTTT	CSVRPAPEAFF
many	TRBV21-1	TRBJ2-5	NA	TGTGCCAGCAAATTCGACAGAGTAGAGACCCAGTACTTC	CASKFDRVETQYF
few	TRBV20-1	TRBJ2-2	TRBD2	TGCAGTGCTAGAGATGCGGGGGGCTCCGGGGAGCTGTTTTTT	CSARDAGGSGELFF
many	TRBV12-3/TRBV12-4	TRBJ1-6	NA	TGTGCCAGCAGCCTGACAGTTCGGGATTCACCCCTCCACTTT	CASSLTVRDSPLHF
few	TRBV7-2	TRBJ2-7	NA	TGTGCCAGCAGCTTAGACCGGGACGGTACTGGTTGGCAGTACTTC	CASSLDRDGTGWQYF
few	TRBV15	TRBJ2-6	TRBD1	TGTGCCACCAGCAGAAACAGGGGATCTGGGGCCAACGTCCTGACTTTC	CATSRNRGSGANVLTF
NA	TRBV12-3/TRBV12-4	TRBJ1-2	NA	TGTGCCAGCACCCCCTACCCCGGCTATGGCTACACCTTC	CASTPYPGYGYTF
NA	TRBV20-1	TRBJ1-5	TRBD1	TGCAGTGCGCCCAACTCCTACAGGGGCGCCAATCAGCCCCAGCATTTT	CSAPNSYRGANQPQHF
few	TRBV15	TRBJ2-5	NA	TGTGCCACCAGCAGAGGGGCGGTCGAAGAGACCCAGTACTTC	CATSRGAVEETQYF
few	TRBV5-5	TRBJ1-1	TRBD1	TGTGCCAGCAGCGGCGGGACAGGGAAGGGAACTGAAGCTTTCTTT	CASSGGTGKGTEAFF
NA	TRBV2	TRBJ2-2	NA	TGTGCCAGCAGTGACCGTCCGACCGGGGAGCTGTTTTTT	CASSDRPTGELFF
many	TRBV6-2/TRBV6-3	TRBJ2-7	NA	TGTGCCAGCAGCCTCGTGACCGGAGAGCAGTACTTC	CASSLVTGEQYF
many	TRBV25-1	TRBJ2-1	TRBD1	TGTGCCAGCAGTGAATATACGAGAGGATTGGGACAGAGGTTCAATGAGCAGTTCTTC	CASSEYTRGLGQRFNEQFF
NA	TRBV27	TRBJ2-6	NA	TGTGCCAGCAGTTTAAGAAGGTCCCACCTCTCTGGGGCCAACGTCCTGACTTTC	CASSLRRSHLSGANVLTF
NA	TRBV18	TRBJ2-1	NA	TGTGCCAGCTCACCCTCATCGGCTTACAATGAGCAGTTCTTC	CASSPSSAYNEQFF
NA	TRBV9	TRBJ2-3	NA	TGTGCCAGCAGCGTAGGGACCGGGGGATATACAGATACGCAGTATTTT	CASSVGTGGYTDTQYF
NA	TRBV6-1	TRBJ2-3	TRBD1	TGTGCCAGCAGCGACAGGGAAGACGAAGATACGCAGTATTTT	CASSDREDEDTQYF
few	TRBV12-3/TRBV12-4	TRBJ1-1	NA	TGTGCCAGCAGTTCCTCCGTCCGGGGCACTGAAGCTTTCTTT	CASSSSVRGTEAFF
few	TRBV4-3	TRBJ1-2	NA	TGCGCCAGCAGCCAAGACCCCTCCATGGGCTATGGCTACACCTTC	CASSQDPSMGYGYTF
many	TRBV28	TRBJ2-1	TRBD1	TGTGCCAGCTTTCCGGGACAGGGTTACAATGAGCAGTTCTTC	CASFPGQGYNEQFF
many	TRBV7-8	TRBJ2-3	NA	TGTGCCAGCAGCTTAGGGGGGGCCAGACGGACTAGCACAGATACGCAGTATTTT	CASSLGGARRTSTDTQYF
NA	TRBV12-3/TRBV12-4	TRBJ1-6	NA	TGTGCCAGCAGGAGCAGGGCCCGGGATTCACCCCTCCACTTT	CASRSRARDSPLHF
many	TRBV21-1	TRBJ2-6	NA	TGTGCCAGCAGCAAAGGGAAGGGCTCTGGGGCCAACGTCCTGACTTTC	CASSKGKGSGANVLTF